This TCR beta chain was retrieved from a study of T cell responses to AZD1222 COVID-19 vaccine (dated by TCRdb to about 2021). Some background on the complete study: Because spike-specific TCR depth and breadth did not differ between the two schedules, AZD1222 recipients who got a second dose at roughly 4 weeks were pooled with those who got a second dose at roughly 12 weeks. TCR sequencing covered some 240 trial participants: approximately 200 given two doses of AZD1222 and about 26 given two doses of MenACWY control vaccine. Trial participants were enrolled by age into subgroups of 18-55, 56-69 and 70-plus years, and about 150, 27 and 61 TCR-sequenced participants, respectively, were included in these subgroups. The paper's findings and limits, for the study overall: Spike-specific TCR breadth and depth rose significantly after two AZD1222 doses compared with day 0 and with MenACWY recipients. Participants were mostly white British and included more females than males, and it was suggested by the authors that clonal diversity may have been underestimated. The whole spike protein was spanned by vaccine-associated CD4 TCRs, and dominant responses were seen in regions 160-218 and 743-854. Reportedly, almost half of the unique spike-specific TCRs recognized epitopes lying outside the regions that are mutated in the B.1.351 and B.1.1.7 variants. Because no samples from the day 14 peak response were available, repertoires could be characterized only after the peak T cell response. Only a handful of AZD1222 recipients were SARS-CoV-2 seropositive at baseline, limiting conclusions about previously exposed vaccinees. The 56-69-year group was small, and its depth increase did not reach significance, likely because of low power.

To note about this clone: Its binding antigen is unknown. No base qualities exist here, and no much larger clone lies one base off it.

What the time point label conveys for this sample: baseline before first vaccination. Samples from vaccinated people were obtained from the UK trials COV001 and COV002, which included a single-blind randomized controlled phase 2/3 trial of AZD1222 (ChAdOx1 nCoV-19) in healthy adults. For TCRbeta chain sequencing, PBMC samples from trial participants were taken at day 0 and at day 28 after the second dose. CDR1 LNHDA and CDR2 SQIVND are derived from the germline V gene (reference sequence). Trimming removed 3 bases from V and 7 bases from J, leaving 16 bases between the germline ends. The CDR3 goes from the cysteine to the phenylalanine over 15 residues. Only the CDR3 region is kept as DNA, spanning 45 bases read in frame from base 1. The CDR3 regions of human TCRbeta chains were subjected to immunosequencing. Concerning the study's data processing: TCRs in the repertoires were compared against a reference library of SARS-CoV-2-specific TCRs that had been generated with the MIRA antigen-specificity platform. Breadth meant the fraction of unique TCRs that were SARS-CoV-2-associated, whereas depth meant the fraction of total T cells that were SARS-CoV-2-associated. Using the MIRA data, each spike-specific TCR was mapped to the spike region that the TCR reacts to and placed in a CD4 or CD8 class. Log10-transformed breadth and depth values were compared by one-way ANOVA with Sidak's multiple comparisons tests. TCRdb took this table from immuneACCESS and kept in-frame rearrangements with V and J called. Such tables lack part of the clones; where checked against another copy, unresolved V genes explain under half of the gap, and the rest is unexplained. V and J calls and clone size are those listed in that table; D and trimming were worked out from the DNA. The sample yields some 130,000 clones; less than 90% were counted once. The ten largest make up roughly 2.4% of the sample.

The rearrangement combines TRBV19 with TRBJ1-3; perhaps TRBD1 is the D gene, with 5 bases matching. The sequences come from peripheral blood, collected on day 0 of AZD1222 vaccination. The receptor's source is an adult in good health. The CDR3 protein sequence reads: CASSIGRASANTIYF. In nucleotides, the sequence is TGTGCCAGTAGTATCGGCAGGGCCTCGGCGAACACCATATATTTT.